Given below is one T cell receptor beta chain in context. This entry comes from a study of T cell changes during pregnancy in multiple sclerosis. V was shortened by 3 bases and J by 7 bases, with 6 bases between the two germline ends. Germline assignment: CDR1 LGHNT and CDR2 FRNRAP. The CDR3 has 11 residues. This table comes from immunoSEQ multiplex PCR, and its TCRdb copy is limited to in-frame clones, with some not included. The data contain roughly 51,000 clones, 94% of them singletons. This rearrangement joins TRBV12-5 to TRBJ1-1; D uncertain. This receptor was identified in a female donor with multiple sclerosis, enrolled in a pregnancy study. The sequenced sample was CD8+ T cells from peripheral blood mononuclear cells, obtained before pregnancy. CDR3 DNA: TGTGCTAGTGGTTTATTCGGTGAAGCTTTCTTT. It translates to CASGLFGEAFF.